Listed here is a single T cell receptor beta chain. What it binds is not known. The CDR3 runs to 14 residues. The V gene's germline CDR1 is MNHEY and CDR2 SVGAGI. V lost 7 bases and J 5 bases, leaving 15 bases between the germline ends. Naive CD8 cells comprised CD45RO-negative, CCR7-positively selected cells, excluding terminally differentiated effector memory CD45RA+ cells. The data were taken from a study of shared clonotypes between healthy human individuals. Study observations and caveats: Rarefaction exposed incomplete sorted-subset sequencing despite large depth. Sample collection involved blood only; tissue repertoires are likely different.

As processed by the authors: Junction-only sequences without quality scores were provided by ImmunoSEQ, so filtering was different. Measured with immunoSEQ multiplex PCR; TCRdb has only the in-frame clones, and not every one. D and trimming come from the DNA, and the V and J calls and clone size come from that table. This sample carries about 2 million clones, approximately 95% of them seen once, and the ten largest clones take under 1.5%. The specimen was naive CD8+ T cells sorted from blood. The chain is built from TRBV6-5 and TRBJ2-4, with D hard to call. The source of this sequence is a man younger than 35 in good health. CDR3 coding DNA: TGTGCCAGCATTAACCCCGGGTTGGAAAACATTCAGTACTTC. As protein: CASINPGLENIQYF.